Sequencing of this T cell receptor beta chain was carried out in a study of HIV-infected patients and healthy controls. The repertoire came from unfractionated whole blood and reflected all unsorted peripheral T cells. This clonotype was counted at least ten times. Its antigen is unknown. Broader study findings: HIV-infected patients and controls differed significantly in mean usage of eight alpha and eight beta V genes.

About 500 ng RNA was reverse transcribed with alpha and beta constant-region primers. Alpha and beta chain libraries were made separately by chain-specific third strand synthesis with multiplexing indices. TCRdb ran MiXCR on the 5' RACE reads and lists one entry per CDR3 protein. The sample carries more than 15,000 distinct CDR3 sequences, about 9% recorded once. Germline V lookup: CDR1 MNHEY, CDR2 SMNVEV (reference sequence). The CDR3 has 13 amino acids. Trimming shortened V by 3 bases and J by 6 bases, and 12 bases separated the two germline ends. This chain links TRBV27 with TRBJ2-7; D is unclear. The sequenced sample was blood. The origin of this receptor is an adult in good health. CDR3 sequence reads: CASSFDLGGEQYF. CDR3 nucleotide sequence: TGTGCCAGCAGTTTCGATTTGGGCGGCGAGCAGTACTTC.